A selection of T cell receptor beta chains follows, all from one sample in a study of T cell clonotyping in hematopoietic cell transplantation. Using immunoSEQ multiplex PCR, the repertoire was profiled, and TCRdb retains in-frame clones only, with some absent. Of tens of thousands of clones in the sample, 90% to 97% were seen once. This specimen consisted of peripheral blood mononuclear cells, obtained before stem cell transplant. Every receptor here comes from a woman in her forties or fifties with acute myeloid leukemia. Some clones in this sample may be carry-over from other donors' samples. Both conserved end residues are trimmed from each CDR3. The order of the fields is J gene, V gene, CDR3 protein.

TRBJ1-2,TRBV19,ASSRGFPTYGYT
TRBJ2-1,TRBV5-4,ASSFYGSWDNEQF
TRBJ2-7,TRBV20-1,SARVGFEQY
TRBJ1-2,TRBV10-3,AISESWGADGYT
TRBJ2-2,TRBV5-4,ASSRGGTTNTGELF
TRBJ2-3,TRBV14,ASSRRGVNTQY
TRBJ1-2,TRBV13,ASSPPAGGDYGYT
TRBJ1-4,TRBV2,ASSVSRQGTATNEKLF
TRBJ2-1,TRBV5-1,ASGHLAGEYNEQF
TRBJ1-6,TRBV2,APAVGRNSPLH
TRBJ1-5,TRBV6-1,ASSGHSFTDQPQH
TRBJ2-5,TRBV5-4,ASTTGGYQETQY
TRBJ1-2,TRBV25-1,ASSQPWDRGDGYT
TRBJ2-4,TRBV11-2,ASTLTGPAKNIQY
TRBJ1-1,TRBV5-1,ASSPGQGTEAF
TRBJ1-2,TRBV2,ASSYRDINYGYT
TRBJ2-7,TRBV30,AWSFGAGEQY
TRBJ2-2,TRBV25-1,ASSSGLVNTGELF
TRBJ2-1,TRBV4-1,ASSQLTINEQF
TRBJ2-6,TRBV6-1,ASSPQGSGANVLT
TRBJ1-1,TRBV5-1,ASSPENRGANTEAF
TRBJ2-2,TRBV5-1,ASRPAGGLVLGELF
TRBJ1-1,TRBV27,ATQQGGNTEAF
TRBJ2-1,TRBV5-1,ASSGDTSSYNEQF
TRBJ2-7,TRBV6-1,ASGAGGSYEQY
TRBJ2-1,TRBV7-8,ASSSRLAAHNEQF
TRBJ2-7,TRBV5-1,ASKAGGGYEQY
TRBJ2-7,TRBV7-6,ASSFGTGYEQY
TRBJ1-2,TRBV5-1,ASSLGGTDYGYT
TRBJ2-1,TRBV6-1,ASNEQF
TRBJ2-6,TRBV29-1,SVAENSGANVLT
TRBJ2-7,TRBV5-1,ASSPIHQPGGEQY
TRBJ1-5,TRBV28,ASSPPNQPQH
TRBJ1-5,TRBV5-6,ASSLWGGVSNQPQH
TRBJ1-2,TRBV5-6,ASSLDRGRRSDGYT
TRBJ2-1,TRBV7-2,ASSSQVGRGDEQF
TRBJ1-5,TRBV6-6,ASSRDRAQPQH
TRBJ1-2,TRBV29-1,SVEEKRGTYGYT
TRBJ1-4,TRBV30,AWRRGDEKLF
TRBJ1-3,TRBV6-5,ASKQGSGNTIY
TRBJ2-1,TRBV5-1,ASSWTSGGHNEQF
TRBJ1-5,TRBV29-1,SVRTGNNQPQH
TRBJ1-1,TRBV6-4,ASSAEGWTEAF
TRBJ2-3,TRBV5-1,ASSLPGLAGTDTQY
TRBJ2-7,TRBV7-8,ASSLLSSSYEQY
TRBJ2-7,TRBV29-1,SVEGGTSGSTYEQY
TRBJ2-5,TRBV9,ASSSVDRGTQTQY
TRBJ2-5,TRBV29-1,SVESQEIGAQY
TRBJ2-1,TRBV19,ASRVSSGAYNEQF
TRBJ1-5,TRBV7-7,ASSFYPNQPQH
TRBJ2-4,TRBV5-1,ASSPPDRAKNIQY
TRBJ1-4,TRBV6-5,ASSYGGGNEKLF
TRBJ2-2,TRBV6-1,ASSDTGELF